Detailed here is one TCR beta chain. What it binds is not known. The sample belongs to a study of T-cell memory formation after mild COVID-19. Looking at the study overall: The TCR clusters were mostly specific to one donor.

Germline CDR1 GTSNPN, CDR2 SVGIG (reference sequence). The CDR3 is 13 residues long. Trimming took off 4 bases at V and 4 bases at J, with 13 bases between the two ends. 5'RACE with constant-segment primers built TCRalpha and TCRbeta cDNA libraries with UMIs. Each CDR3 protein gets one entry after TCRdb re-called the 5' RACE reads with MiXCR. In the table there are under 700,000 distinct CDR3 sequences, roughly 22% of which are singletons. Whole-study findings and limits: The authors did not confirm SARS-CoV-2 specificity of second-wave clones peaking day 37.

Sequenced input: PBMCs or a T cell subset sorted from them (not recorded which). The J gene is TRBJ1-1, the V gene TRBV30; D not certain. The sequence derives from an adult woman who had mild COVID-19 (a few samples of this study predate the infection). Cell type and time point are not known. CDR3 protein: CAWTRGRGTEAFF. CDR3 bases: TGTGCCTGGACCCGCGGGCGGGGCACTGAAGCTTTCTTT.